These 4 T cell receptor beta chains were all obtained from the same sample, sequenced in a study of blood T cell repertoires in COVID-19. Sequenced by immunoSEQ multiplex PCR; TCRdb stores in-frame clones only, minus some. The sample holds about 80,000 clones, more than 80% seen once. The sample was peripheral blood. These receptor sequences come from a human donor in a cohort sampled during active COVID-19.

The gene calls are TRBV6-5 and TRBJ2-2; D is possibly TRBD1 (6 bases). V was shortened by 5 bases and J by 8 bases, with 12 bases between the two germline ends. The CDR3 spans 13 residues. Germline V gives CDR1 MNHEY, CDR2 SVGAGI. The CDR3, as DNA: TGTGCCAGCAGTAAACAGGGTTCTGGGGAGCTGTTTTTT. It specifies CASSKQGSGELFF.

The sample holds a few counts of this clone. The gene calls are TRBV30 and TRBJ2-7, with D possibly matching TRBD2 (5 bases). Germline V gives CDR1 GTSNPN, CDR2 SVGIG (reference sequence). The CDR3 is 14 residues long. Trimming left V 0 bases short and J 3 bases short, with 12 bases between. CDR3 sequence reads: CAWSVLGIHYEQYF. In DNA, the CDR3 is TGTGCCTGGAGTGTACTCGGGATACACTACGAGCAGTACTTC. The full variable domain, its missing parts supplied by reference TRBV30 and TRBJ2-7, is SQTIHQWPATLVQPVGSPLSLECTVEGTSNPNLYWYRQAAGRGLQLLFYSVGIGQISSEVPQNLSASRPQDRQFILSSKKLLLSDSGFYLCAWSVLGIHYEQYFGPGTRLTVT.

The genes are TRBV5-1 and TRBJ2-1; D gene ambiguous. The CDR3 sequence is 16 residues long. V lost 1 base, J lost 0 bases, and 11 bases lay in between. Germline V gene sequence: CDR1 SGHRS, CDR2 YFSETQ. CDR3 loop: CASSLKQPSSYNEQFF. CDR3 DNA sequence: TGCGCCAGCAGCTTGAAGCAACCGAGCTCCTACAATGAGCAGTTCTTC.

The chain recombines TRBV2 with TRBJ1-2; 7 bases are shared with TRBD1. Germline V gene sequence: CDR1 SNHLY, CDR2 FYNNEI. This CDR3 is built from 15 residues. The junction had 6 bases not matched to a gene; V was cut back by 5 bases and J by 0 bases. In nucleotides, the CDR3 is TGTGCCAGCAGTTACCGCACAGGGGCTAACTATGGCTACACCTTC. It translates to CASSYRTGANYGYTF.